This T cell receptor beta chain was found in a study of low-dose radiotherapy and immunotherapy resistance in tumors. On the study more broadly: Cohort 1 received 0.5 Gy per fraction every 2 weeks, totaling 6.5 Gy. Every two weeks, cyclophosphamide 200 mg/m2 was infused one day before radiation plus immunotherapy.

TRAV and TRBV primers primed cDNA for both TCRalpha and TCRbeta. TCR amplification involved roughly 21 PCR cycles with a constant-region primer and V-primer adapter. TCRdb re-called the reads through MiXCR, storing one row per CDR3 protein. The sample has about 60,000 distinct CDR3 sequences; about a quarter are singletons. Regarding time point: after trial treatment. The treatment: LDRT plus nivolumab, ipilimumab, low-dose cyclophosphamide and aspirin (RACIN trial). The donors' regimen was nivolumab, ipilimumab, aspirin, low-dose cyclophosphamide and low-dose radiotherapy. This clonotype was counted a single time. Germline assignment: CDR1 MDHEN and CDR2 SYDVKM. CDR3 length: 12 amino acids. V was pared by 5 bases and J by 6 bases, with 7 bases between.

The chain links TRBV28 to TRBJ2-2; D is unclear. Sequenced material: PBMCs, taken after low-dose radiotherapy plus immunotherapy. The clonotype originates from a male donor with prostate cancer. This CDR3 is CASSVRAGELFF. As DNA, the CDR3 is TGTGCCAGCAGTGTTAGGGCCGGGGAGCTGTTTTTT.